This entry lists 19 T cell receptor beta chains sequenced from one sample in a study of cytomegalovirus exposure and HLA in healthy donors. 13 Jbeta primers and 60 Vbeta primers were used for the PCR. Libraries were prepared by immunoSEQ multiplex PCR; TCRdb keeps only in-frame clonotypes and omits some of them. The sample records some 140,000 clones, roughly 80% being singletons. Input material: PBMCs. These receptors were collected from a woman between 50 and 59 years old in good health and CMV-seropositive.

The chain employs TRBV28 and TRBJ1-2; no clear D gene. The CDR3 covers 17 residues. Germline CDR1 is MDHEN and CDR2 is SYDVKM. V lost 4 bases to trimming and J lost 4 bases, with 22 bases between them. The CDR3 nucleotides read TGTGCCAGCAGTTCACAGCCCCCCGCGGGGTATAGCTATGGCTACACCTTC. Amino acid sequence: CASSSQPPAGYSYGYTF.

J is TRBJ2-5 and V is TRBV5-6, with 13 bases that match TRBD2. The germline V gene encodes CDR1 SGHDT and CDR2 YYEEEE. This CDR3 has 14 amino acids. V lost 4 bases, J lost 9 bases, and 6 bases stayed unmatched. In DNA, the CDR3 is TGTGCCAGCAGCCCACTAGCGGGGGGGTTGTCCCAGTACTTC. Protein: CASSPLAGGLSQYF.

The chain employs TRBV6-5 and TRBJ2-5; D is unresolved. The DNA end favors TRBJ2-7, so the J call may be wrong. Germline V CDR1 and CDR2: MNHEY, SVGAGI. This CDR3 spans 12 amino acids. The CDR3 region has the DNA TGTGCCAGCAGTCCCAGCTGGGGCGAGCAGTACTTC. This sequence encodes CASSPSWGEQYF.

The V and J genes are TRBV18 and TRBJ2-1; D not certain. Trimming left V 4 bases short and J 8 bases short, with 9 bases between. Per the germline V gene, CDR1 is KGHSH and CDR2 is LQKENI. The CDR3 is 12 residues long. CDR3 DNA sequence: TGTGCCAGCTCACGCGGCCCGGATGAGCAGTTCTTC. Its protein is CASSRGPDEQFF.

Note on this clone: Other DNA sequences in this specimen translate into the identical CDR3. The chain is built from TRBV6-4 and TRBJ2-3; 14 bases map to TRBD2. The CDR3 sequence is 16 residues long. The V gene's germline CDR1 is MRHNA and CDR2 SNTAGT. After removal of 0 bases from V and 4 bases from J, the junction contained 0 bases not matched to a gene. The CDR3 loop reads CASSDSTSGGADTQYF. CDR3 coding DNA: TGTGCCAGCAGTGACTCGACTAGCGGGGGGGCAGATACGCAGTATTTT.

This chain connects TRBV9 to TRBJ2-2; 10 nucleotides agree with TRBD2. The CDR3 contains 16 residues. V shed 7 bases and J 4 bases; nucleotides not matched to a gene: 10. Germline-derived CDR1 and CDR2 are SGDLS and YYNGEE. CDR3 sequence (DNA): TGTGCCAGCGGAGAAAGCGGGGGGGCCCTCACCGGGGAGCTGTTTTTT. Translated: CASGESGGALTGELFF.

The CDR3 reads CASTPLAGMDTQYF. CDR3 nucleotides: TGTGCCAGCACTCCCCTAGCGGGGATGGATACGCAGTATTTT. This chain uses TRBV2 with TRBJ2-3, with TRBD2 identical over 9 bases. There are 14 residues in the CDR3. The V segment lost 7 bases and the J segment 6 bases; nucleotides outside the gene matches: 8. CDR1 and CDR2 (germline): SNHLY, FYNNEI.

This chain uses TRBV30 with TRBJ1-1; 9 nucleotides line up with TRBD1. The CDR3 is made up of 16 amino acids. With V trimmed by 0 bases and J by 0 bases, 5 bases remained unmatched. In germline, CDR1 is GTSNPN, CDR2 SVGIG (reference sequence). In DNA, the CDR3 is TGTGCCTGGAGTGTAACAGGGGGCCCCGTGAACACTGAAGCTTTCTTT. It yields the protein CAWSVTGGPVNTEAFF.

V is TRBV4-1 and J is TRBJ2-7; TRBD1 matches at 8 bases. CDR1 MGHRA and CDR2 YSYEKL come from the germline V gene. This CDR3 spans 14 amino acids. The junction had 4 bases not matched to a gene; V was cut back by 2 bases and J by 4 bases. For the CDR3, the DNA is TGCGCCAGCAGCCAAAAGACAGGGGATTACGAGCAGTACTTC. Protein product: CASSQKTGDYEQYF.

This clone was detected only once. V usage is TRBV28 and J usage is TRBJ1-4, with D tentatively TRBD1 (5 bases). Germline values: CDR1 MDHEN, CDR2 SYDVKM. CDR3 length: 13 amino acids. V lost 7 bases to trimming and J lost 6 bases, with 12 bases between them. DNA for the CDR3: TGTGCCAGCATCTCTGGGGCCGATGAAAAACTGTTTTTT. It translates to CASISGADEKLFF.

The chain joins TRBV15 to TRBJ2-1, with TRBD2 identical over 10 bases. Germline trimming cut 7 bases from V and 3 bases from J; bases unmatched to any gene: 6. The CDR3 is made up of 15 amino acids. The germline gives CDR1 LNHNV, CDR2 YYDKDF (reference sequence). The CDR3 region is CATTTGLAVYNEQFF. The CDR3 DNA follows: TGTGCCACCACCACCGGACTAGCGGTCTACAATGAGCAGTTCTTC.

The chain couples TRBV25-1 to TRBJ2-1; D perhaps matches TRBD2 (5 bases). V was shortened by 1 base and J by 8 bases, with 15 bases between the two germline ends. The CDR3 runs 15 residues. Germline V gene lookup returns CDR1 MGHDK and CDR2 SYGVNS. The CDR3 reads CASSEFATGLDEQFF. DNA of the CDR3: TGTGCCAGCAGTGAATTCGCGACGGGGTTGGATGAGCAGTTCTTC.

The chain combines TRBV19 with TRBJ2-2; perhaps TRBD1 as D (5 bases). V dropped 4 bases and J dropped 2 bases, with 8 bases sitting between them. This CDR3 is 14 amino acids long. CDR1 and CDR2 (germline): LNHDA, SQIVND (reference sequence). The CDR3 coding sequence is TGTGCCAGTAGTACCCAGGGTAACACCGGGGAGCTGTTTTTT. It yields the protein CASSTQGNTGELFF.

The chain joins TRBV5-4 to TRBJ2-3; 8 bases line up with TRBD1. Germline-derived CDR1 and CDR2 are SGHNT and YYREEE (reference sequence). The V gene end was trimmed by 3 bases and the J gene end by 5 bases; junction bases not matched to a gene: 8. There are 15 residues in the CDR3. The CDR3 DNA sequence: TGTGCCAGCAGCTCGCGGACAGGGTTAGGAGATACGCAGTATTTT. It specifies CASSSRTGLGDTQYF. Full variable domain (remainder filled in from reference TRBV5-4 and TRBJ2-3): ETGVTQSPTHLIKTRGQQVTLRCSSQSGHNTVSWYQQALGQGPQFIFQYYREEENGRGNFPPRFSGLQFPNYSSELNVNALELDDSALYLCASSSRTGLGDTQYFGPGTRLTVL.

This clone was seen once. CDR3 DNA sequence: TGCGCCAGCAGCCCTGGACAGTCTAACTATGGCTACACCTTC. It encodes CASSPGQSNYGYTF. This chain uses TRBV5-1 with TRBJ1-2; possible D gene TRBD1, 6 bases. This CDR3 has 14 residues. The germline V and J ends were trimmed by 4 bases and 0 bases, with 10 bases remaining between them. Germline V lookup: CDR1 SGHRS, CDR2 YFSETQ.

This clone was detected only once. The genes are TRBV6-1 and TRBJ1-2; a possible D gene is TRBD1 (6 bases). CDR1 and CDR2 (germline): MNHNS, SASEGT. The CDR3 sequence is 16 residues long. Trimming took 4 bases from V and 0 from J, leaving 15 bases between them. CDR3 nucleotide sequence: TGTGCCAGCAGTGGGGGACAAGGCAGAGCTAACTATGGCTACACCTTC. The encoded protein is CASSGGQGRANYGYTF.

This clone has more than one count but fewer than ten. The V call is TRBV5-1, the J call TRBJ1-2, with TRBD1 as a possible D gene (5 bases). The CDR3 is 13 residues long. Germline V gives CDR1 SGHRS, CDR2 YFSETQ. Trimming left V 4 bases short and J 4 bases short, with 11 bases between. The CDR3 region has the DNA TGCGCCAGCAGCGTGGACAATATCTATGGCTACACCTTC. Translation: CASSVDNIYGYTF.

As DNA, the CDR3 is TGTGCCAGCAGCTTAGTGGCGGATTCCTACGAGCAGTACTTC. Residues: CASSLVADSYEQYF. This sequence joins TRBV7-9 and TRBJ2-5, with D unresolved. Near its end, the DNA agrees better with TRBJ2-7, so the J call may be wrong. This CDR3 region has 14 residues. Germline V gene sequence: CDR1 SEHNR, CDR2 FQNEAQ (reference sequence).

The V gene is TRBV7-9, the J gene TRBJ1-1; 8 nucleotides align to TRBD1. V was clipped by 1 base and J by 4 bases; unmatched bases: 8. The CDR3 is 16 amino acids. Germline loops: CDR1 SEHNR, CDR2 FQNEAQ (reference sequence). The CDR3 loop reads CASSLDRTGRATEAFF. The CDR3 DNA reads as TGTGCCAGCAGCTTAGATAGGACAGGGCGGGCCACTGAAGCTTTCTTT. Full variable domain (missing parts from reference TRBV7-9 and TRBJ1-1): DTGVSQNPRHKITKRGQNVTFRCDPISEHNRLYWYRQTLGQGPEFLTYFQNEAQLEKSRLLSDRFSAERPKGSFSTLEIQRTEQGDSAMYLCASSLDRTGRATEAFFGQGTRLTVV.